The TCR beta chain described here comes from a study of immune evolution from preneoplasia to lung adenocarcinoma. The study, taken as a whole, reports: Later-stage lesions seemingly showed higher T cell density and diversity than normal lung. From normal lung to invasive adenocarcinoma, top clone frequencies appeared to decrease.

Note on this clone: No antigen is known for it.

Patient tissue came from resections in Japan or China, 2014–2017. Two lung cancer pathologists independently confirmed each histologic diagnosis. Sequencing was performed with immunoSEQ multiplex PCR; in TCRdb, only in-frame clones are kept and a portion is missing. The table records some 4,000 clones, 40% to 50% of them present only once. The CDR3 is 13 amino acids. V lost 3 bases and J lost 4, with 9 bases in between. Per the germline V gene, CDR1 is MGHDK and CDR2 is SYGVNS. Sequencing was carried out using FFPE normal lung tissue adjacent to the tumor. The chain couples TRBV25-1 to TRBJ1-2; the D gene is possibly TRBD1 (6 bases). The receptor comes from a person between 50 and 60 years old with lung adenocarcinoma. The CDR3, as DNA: TGTGCCAGCAGTGAGACAGGACGCTATGGCTACACCTTC. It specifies CASSETGRYGYTF.